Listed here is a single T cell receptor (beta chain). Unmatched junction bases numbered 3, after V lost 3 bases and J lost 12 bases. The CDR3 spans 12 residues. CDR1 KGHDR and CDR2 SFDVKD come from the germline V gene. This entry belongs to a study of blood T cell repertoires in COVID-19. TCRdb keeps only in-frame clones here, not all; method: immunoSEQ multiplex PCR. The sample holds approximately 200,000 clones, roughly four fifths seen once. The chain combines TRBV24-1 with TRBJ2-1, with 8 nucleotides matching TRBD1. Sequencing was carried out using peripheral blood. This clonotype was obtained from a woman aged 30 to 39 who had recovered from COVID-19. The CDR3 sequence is CATSDDRGGQFF. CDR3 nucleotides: TGTGCCACCAGTGATGACAGGGGAGGGCAGTTCTTC.